Below, 31 T cell receptor beta chains from the same sample are listed, as sequenced in a study of PD-1 blockade in mismatch repair-deficient tumors. Generated by immunoSEQ multiplex PCR, the TCRdb table keeps only in-frame clones and is missing some. This sample has approximately 80,000 clones, with roughly 80% found just once. Sequencing used peripheral blood, obtained 44 weeks after starting pembrolizumab. The receptors shown here come from an adult with mismatch repair-deficient cancer.

This clone was observed once. The rearrangement joins TRBV11-2 to TRBJ2-1; TRBD2 matches 9 bases. The CDR3 covers 18 residues. Germline loops: CDR1 SGHAT, CDR2 FQNNGV. V was pared by 1 base and J by 9 bases, with 16 bases of the junction left unmatched. The chain's CDR3 is CASSLGAPLAGPLREQFF. The CDR3 region has the DNA TGTGCCAGCAGCTTAGGTGCCCCCCTAGCGGGACCCCTTCGTGAGCAGTTCTTC.

In this sample, this clone turned up once. The genes are TRBV4-2 and TRBJ1-2; 8 bases match TRBD1. The V gene's germline CDR1 is LGHNA and CDR2 YNFKEQ. V was clipped by 4 bases and J by 0 bases; unmatched bases: 4. This CDR3 region has 15 residues. The CDR3 nucleotides are TGTGCCAGCAGCCCTCGGACAGGGACTAACTATGGCTACACCTTC. Residues: CASSPRTGTNYGYTF.

This clone was picked up one time. In DNA, the CDR3 is TGCAGCGTTGAGAGGGGGGAACAGATTCAGTACTTC. It specifies CSVERGEQIQYF. The chain links TRBV29-1 to TRBJ2-4; D may correspond to TRBD1 or TRBD2 (6 bases each). V was shortened by 3 bases and J by 10 bases, with 13 bases between the two germline ends. CDR1 is SQVTM, CDR2 ANQGSEA, per germline. The CDR3 is made up of 12 amino acids.

The V and J genes are TRBV6-8 and TRBJ2-1, with D uncertain. Trimming cost V 11 bases and J 8 bases, with 25 bases left between them. CDR1 and CDR2 (germline): MNHGY, SAAAGT. The CDR3 is made up of 15 amino acids. The CDR3 DNA sequence: TGTGCCCTACGTTGCGGATTAATAGAGGCTCATGAGCAGTTCTTC. Its translation: CALRCGLIEAHEQFF.

The rearrangement joins TRBV11-2 to TRBJ2-1, with TRBD1 identical over 7 bases. Germline V gene lookup returns CDR1 SGHAT and CDR2 FQNNGV. V lost 3 bases to trimming and J lost 8 bases; unmatched junction nucleotides: 10. The CDR3 has 15 residues. In nucleotides, the CDR3 is TGTGCCAGCAGCTTCAGGGGGTTAGCCACCGATGAGCAGTTCTTC. As protein: CASSFRGLATDEQFF.

As for this clone: Relative to the germline gene, one junction end is altered; a read error may explain this. This sequence joins TRBV6-6 and TRBJ2-7, with TRBD2 matching 11 bases. This CDR3 contains 13 residues. In germline, CDR1 is MNHNY, CDR2 SVGAGI (reference sequence). The CDR3 reads CASRASGTSGSVF. DNA of the CDR3: TGTGCCAGCAGGGCCTCCGGGACTAGCGGCTCGGTATTC.

The CDR3 sequence is CASSPPGLAGGPNYEQYF. Written as DNA, the CDR3 is TGTGCCAGCAGCCCCCCGGGACTAGCGGGAGGGCCTAATTACGAGCAGTACTTC. The V gene is TRBV7-9, the J gene TRBJ2-7, with 16 bases that match TRBD2. This CDR3 region has 18 residues. Germline lookup yields CDR1 SEHNR and CDR2 FQNEAQ (reference sequence). The junction had 11 bases not matched to a gene; V was cut back by 5 bases and J by 4 bases.

This CDR3 reads CASSDKRNTDTQYF. In DNA, the CDR3 is TGTGCCAGCAGTGACAAGCGGAACACAGATACGCAGTATTTT. The chain employs TRBV2 and TRBJ2-3; a weak D match, TRBD2 (5 bases). V was clipped by 3 bases and J by 2 bases, with 9 bases between them. Germline lookup yields CDR1 SNHLY and CDR2 FYNNEI. The CDR3 covers 14 residues.

The chain couples TRBV11-2 to TRBJ1-1; D is unclear. The CDR3 loop spans 14 amino acids. The V end was cut by 6 bases, the J end by 1 base, with 12 bases between. The V gene's germline CDR1 is SGHAT and CDR2 FQNNGV. The CDR3 coding sequence is TGTGCCAGCAGTATCAAGATATCGAACACTGAAGCTTTCTTT. It translates to CASSIKISNTEAFF. The variable domain in full, completed from reference TRBV11-2 and TRBJ1-1, reads EAGVAQSPRYKIIEKRQSVAFWCNPISGHATLYWYQQILGQGPKLLIQFQNNGVVDDSQLPKDRFSAERLKGVDSTLKIQPAKLEDSAVYLCASSIKISNTEAFFGQGTRLTVV.

The chain employs TRBV5-1 and TRBJ2-7; D perhaps matches TRBD2 (5 bases). V was cut by 3 bases and J by 4 bases, with 14 bases left in between. CDR3 length equals 14 residues. The V gene's germline CDR1 is SGHRS and CDR2 YFSETQ. CDR3 coding DNA: TGCGCCAGCAGCTCCGAGGGTGTCAGGTACGAGCAGTACTTC. Translating gives CASSSEGVRYEQYF.

This clone was detected a few times. The chain joins TRBV2 to TRBJ2-7; 11 bases are shared with TRBD2. Germline values: CDR1 SNHLY, CDR2 FYNNEI. V shed 6 bases, J shed 2 bases, and the junction held 15 bases outside the gene matches. The CDR3 sequence is 18 residues long. The CDR3 coding sequence is TGTGCCAGCAGGCGGGGACAGGGACTAGCGGCGGCCCCCTACGAGCAGTACTTC. Translated: CASRRGQGLAAAPYEQYF.

The V call is TRBV6-6, the J call TRBJ1-1; 9 bases match TRBD1. Unmatched junction bases numbered 10, after V lost 6 bases and J lost 5 bases. Germline loops: CDR1 MNHNY, CDR2 SVGAGI (reference sequence). The CDR3 length is 15 residues. The CDR3 region has the DNA TGTGCCAGCAGCGTCACCGGGACAGGGAAAACTGAAGCTTTCTTT. Its translation is CASSVTGTGKTEAFF.

J is TRBJ2-5 and V is TRBV27; 11 nucleotides align to TRBD2. The CDR3 loop spans 20 amino acids. CDR1 and CDR2 (germline): MNHEY, SMNVEV (reference sequence). V lost 5 bases to trimming and J lost 0 bases; unmatched junction nucleotides: 17. DNA of the CDR3: TGTGCCAGCAGTAAATCTCCCCCCGGGACTAGCGGCTTGTACCAAGAGACCCAGTACTTC. This codes for CASSKSPPGTSGLYQETQYF.

This chain connects TRBV7-8 to TRBJ1-5; 7 positions agree with TRBD1. The CDR3 covers 14 residues. CDR1 is SGHVS, CDR2 FQNEAQ, per germline. V trimming: 4 bases; J trimming: 5 bases; junction bases outside the gene matches: 5. The CDR3 loop is CASSSDRLDQPQHF. DNA for the CDR3: TGTGCCAGCAGCTCGGACAGGTTAGATCAGCCCCAGCATTTT. Full variable domain (outside the CDR3, taken from reference TRBV7-8 and TRBJ1-5): GAGVSQSPRYKVAKRGQDVALRCDPISGHVSLFWYQQALGQGPEFLTYFQNEAQLDKSGLPSDRFFAERPEGSVSTLKIQRTQQEDSAVYLCASSSDRLDQPQHFGDGTRLSIL.

The chain couples TRBV9 to TRBJ2-1, with D unresolved. This CDR3 is built from 14 residues. Trimming left V 4 bases short and J 10 bases short, with 18 bases between. Germline CDR1 reads SGDLS; CDR2 reads YYNGEE. CDR3 amino acids: CASSLQAGLNEQFF. The CDR3 DNA reads TGTGCCAGCAGCCTCCAGGCCGGTTTAAACGAGCAGTTCTTC.

The V call is TRBV6-1, the J call TRBJ2-7, with a possible D match to TRBD1 (5 bases). Germline V gene lookup returns CDR1 MNHNS and CDR2 SASEGT. V was cut by 7 bases and J by 3 bases, with 13 bases left in between. CDR3 length: 13 residues. The CDR3 DNA reads TGTGCCAGCACTAAGGGGCTGAGCTACGAGCAGTACTTC. This translates into CASTKGLSYEQYF.

This clone was picked up a small number of times. This chain links TRBV5-1 with TRBJ2-3; 9 nucleotides align to TRBD2. With 5 bases clipped from V and 6 bases from J, the junction kept 16 bases outside the gene matches. This CDR3 has 17 residues. Germline V gives CDR1 SGHRS, CDR2 YFSETQ. CDR3 coding DNA: TGCGCCAGCAGTCTGGGGGCTAGCGGGACCCTCGCGGATACGCAGTATTTT. This translates into CASSLGASGTLADTQYF.

V gene TRBV5-4 combines with J gene TRBJ2-7; D call uncertain. The CDR3 totals 15 residues. Trimming left V 2 bases short and J 2 bases short, with 14 bases between. From germline, CDR1 is SGHNT and CDR2 YYREEE (reference sequence). The CDR3 nucleotides are TGTGCCAGCAGCTTATCATCGGGCGGTACCTACGAGCAGTACTTC. As protein: CASSLSSGGTYEQYF.

The chain links TRBV29-1 to TRBJ1-1; TRBD1 matches at 7 bases. This CDR3 region has 13 residues. With 3 bases clipped from V and 4 bases from J, the junction kept 5 bases outside the gene matches. Looked up from germline, CDR1 is SQVTM and CDR2 is ANQGSEA. This CDR3 reads CSVDAQGGTEAFF. CDR3 DNA: TGCAGCGTTGACGCCCAGGGGGGCACTGAAGCTTTCTTT. Together with reference TRBV29-1 and TRBJ1-1, the CDR3 gives the full variable domain: SAVISQKPSRDICQRGTSLTIQCQVDSQVTMMFWYRQQPGQSLTLIATANQGSEATYESGFVIDKFPISRPNLTFSTLTVSNMSPEDSSIYLCSVDAQGGTEAFFGQGTRLTVV.

The rearrangement uses TRBV28 and TRBJ2-3, with 7 nucleotides matching TRBD2. Unmatched junction bases numbered 7, after V lost 3 bases and J lost 4 bases. In germline, CDR1 is MDHEN, CDR2 SYDVKM. The CDR3 totals 15 residues. The CDR3: CASSLSGGRPDTQYF. CDR3 in DNA: TGTGCCAGCAGTTTGTCTGGCGGGAGACCAGATACGCAGTATTTT.

J is TRBJ1-1 and V is TRBV7-8; 7 bases agree with TRBD1. The ends lost 1 base at V and 8 bases at J; junction bases unmatched: 4. This CDR3 contains 13 residues. Germline V CDR1 and CDR2: SGHVS, FQNEAQ. CDR3 sequence reads: CASSLVGDREAFF. As DNA, the CDR3 is TGTGCCAGCAGCTTAGTTGGGGACAGAGAAGCTTTCTTT.

The V and J genes are TRBV7-2 and TRBJ2-2; possibly TRBD2 for D (5 bases). The CDR3 covers 15 residues. Looked up from germline, CDR1 is SGHTA and CDR2 is FQGNSA. Trimming stripped 5 bases from V and 6 bases from J, with 16 bases between. CDR3: CASSQTRLWAGELFF. The CDR3 bases are TGTGCCAGCAGCCAAACTAGATTATGGGCCGGGGAGCTGTTTTTT. Variable domain in full (rest from reference TRBV7-2 and TRBJ2-2): GAGVSQSPSNKVTEKGKDVELRCDPISGHTALYWYRQSLGQGLEFLIYFQGNSAPDKSGLPSDRFSAERTGGSVSTLTIQRTQQEDSAVYLCASSQTRLWAGELFFGEGSRLTVL.

This clone was detected only a few times. The rearrangement joins TRBV28 to TRBJ2-5; D tentatively fits TRBD1 or TRBD2 (6 bases each). Germline CDR1 and CDR2: MDHEN and SYDVKM. V was cut by 4 bases and J by 5 bases, with 23 bases left in between. The CDR3 extends over 17 amino acids. This CDR3 reads CASSYYGTGERGETQYF. CDR3 nucleotides: TGTGCCAGCAGTTACTATGGGACTGGCGAAAGGGGGGAGACCCAGTACTTC.

CDR3: CASLGSRGGQFF. The CDR3 region has the DNA TGTGCCAGCCTGGGGAGCAGGGGTGGGCAGTTCTTC. The chain has TRBV7-9 and TRBJ2-1; maybe TRBD1 (6 bases). V was clipped by 8 bases and J by 12 bases, with 17 bases between them. There are 12 residues in the CDR3. Germline CDR1 and CDR2: SEHNR and FQNEAQ (reference sequence).

This chain uses TRBV5-4 with TRBJ1-1; 8 bases agree with TRBD1. Germline V CDR1 and CDR2: SGHNT, YYREEE (reference sequence). This CDR3 has 15 amino acids. V gave up 3 bases and J gave up 0 bases; unmatched junction bases: 4. The CDR3 spells CASSSRTGLNTEAFF. The CDR3 DNA follows: TGTGCCAGCAGCTCCAGGACAGGGTTGAACACTGAAGCTTTCTTT.

V is TRBV27 and J is TRBJ2-1, with 12 bases matching TRBD1. J gave up 9 bases and V 5 bases, and 8 bases lay outside the gene matches. Germline loops: CDR1 MNHEY, CDR2 SMNVEV (reference sequence). This CDR3 region has 15 residues. The CDR3 region has the DNA TGTGCCAGCAGTCGGGGACAGGGGGCCAGCGGTGAGCAGTTCTTC. It codes for CASSRGQGASGEQFF.

This rearrangement joins TRBV6-1 to TRBJ2-7, with a tentative D call TRBD2 (6 bases). V was shortened by 2 bases and J by 5 bases, with 16 bases between the two germline ends. The CDR3 is 15 amino acids. CDR1 and CDR2 from the germline V gene are MNHNS and SASEGT. CDR3 in amino acids: CASSERGTGANEQYF. In DNA, the CDR3 is TGTGCCAGCAGTGAAAGAGGTACGGGAGCCAACGAGCAGTACTTC.

V is TRBV7-2 and J is TRBJ2-7, with D possibly being TRBD1 or TRBD2 (6 bases each). The CDR3 has 16 amino acids. Germline CDR1 is SGHTA and CDR2 is FQGNSA. V was clipped by 1 base and J by 2 bases, with 15 bases between them. The CDR3 sequence: CASSLGGLAIPYEQYF. The CDR3 DNA reads as TGTGCCAGCAGCTTAGGGGGGCTAGCGATTCCCTACGAGCAGTACTTC. Full variable domain (rest looked up from reference TRBV7-2 and TRBJ2-7): GAGVSQSPSNKVTEKGKDVELRCDPISGHTALYWYRQSLGQGLEFLIYFQGNSAPDKSGLPSDRFSAERTGGSVSTLTIQRTQQEDSAVYLCASSLGGLAIPYEQYFGPGTRLTVT.

In this sample, this clone turned up once. One end of the junction fails to match germline, which may point to a read error. The rearrangement joins TRBV7-3 to TRBJ2-1; D may be TRBD1 (5 bases). This CDR3 comprises 14 residues. The germline V gene has CDR1 SGHTA and CDR2 FQGTGA. In DNA form, the CDR3 reads TGTGCCAGCAGCATAACAGGAGCCTACAATGAGCAGTTCTTC. This encodes CASSITGAYNEQFF.

The genes are TRBV9 and TRBJ2-5, with TRBD2 identical over 13 bases. Per the germline V gene, CDR1 is SGDLS and CDR2 is YYNGEE. Trimming took 5 bases from V and 4 from J; bases not matched to a gene: 11. There are 17 residues in the CDR3. The chain's CDR3 is CASREWTSGSILETQYF. The CDR3 DNA reads as TGTGCCAGCAGGGAGTGGACTAGCGGGAGCATTCTAGAGACCCAGTACTTC.

The chain employs TRBV5-1 and TRBJ1-1; the match to TRBD1 covers 8 bases. The CDR3 has 16 residues. Trimming at V came to 3 bases and at J to 4 bases, leaving 11 bases not matched to a gene. Germline values: CDR1 SGHRS, CDR2 YFSETQ. In DNA, the CDR3 is TGCGCCAGCAGCTCTGGACAGGGATCCTCACTCACTGAAGCTTTCTTT. Its translation: CASSSGQGSSLTEAFF.